The sequence of this T cell receptor (beta chain) was determined in a study of blood T cell repertoires in COVID-19. The protocol was immunoSEQ multiplex PCR, while the TCRdb copy is restricted to in-frame clones and leaves out a portion. This table holds 200,000 to 250,000 clones, 87% found once. The junction had 9 bases not matched to a gene; V was cut back by 6 bases and J by 0 bases. The CDR3 is made up of 16 amino acids. CDR1 and CDR2 (germline): LNHDA, SQIVND (reference sequence). In this sample, this clone turned up a few times. The chain couples TRBV19 to TRBJ1-2, with 8 nucleotides matching TRBD1. Input material: PBMCs or T cells enriched from blood (not recorded which). This receptor was obtained from a man aged 25-45 years who had recovered from COVID-19. The CDR3 sequence: CASSPGTGLSNYGYTF. For the CDR3, the DNA is TGTGCCAGTAGCCCAGGGACAGGCCTTTCTAACTATGGCTACACCTTC.